This T cell receptor (beta chain) comes out of a study of shared clonotypes between healthy human individuals. Across the whole study: Per donor, three plates held CD4 naive cells, three held CD4 memory, two held CD8 naive and one held CD8 memory.

In regard to this clone: Its matching antigen is unknown.

The naive CD8 subset, CD45RO-negative cells positively selected for CCR7, excluded terminally differentiated effector memory CD45RA+ cells. Study-level findings and limits: Among donors, clonotype sharing was expected to be affected by sequencing depth.

Every subset's genomic DNA went evenly onto several immunoSEQ plates. Template for every sorted-subset replicate PCR totaled approximately 0.2 ug DNA, tens of thousands of T cell genomes. Profiling relied on immunoSEQ multiplex PCR, and the TCRdb table lists in-frame clones only, not all of them. The sample has about 550,000 clones; nearly 97% are singletons. The germline V gene encodes CDR1 MDHEN and CDR2 SYDVKM. Trimming pared 3 bases from V and 5 bases from J, leaving 13 bases between. There are 14 residues in the CDR3. Sequences were obtained from naive CD8+ T cells sorted from blood. The receptor was isolated from a woman younger than 45 in good health. The chain is built from TRBV28 and TRBJ2-5; possibly TRBD1 for D (6 bases). CDR3 protein: CASSFQGFGETQYF. The CDR3 DNA follows: TGTGCCAGCAGTTTTCAGGGGTTTGGGGAGACCCAGTACTTC. The full variable domain, rest sourced from reference TRBV28 and TRBJ2-5, is DVKVTQSSRYLVKRTGEKVFLECVQDMDHENMFWYRQDPGLGLRLIYFSYDVKMKEKGDIPEGYSVSREKKERFSLILESASTNQTSMYLCASSFQGFGETQYFGPGTRLLVL.